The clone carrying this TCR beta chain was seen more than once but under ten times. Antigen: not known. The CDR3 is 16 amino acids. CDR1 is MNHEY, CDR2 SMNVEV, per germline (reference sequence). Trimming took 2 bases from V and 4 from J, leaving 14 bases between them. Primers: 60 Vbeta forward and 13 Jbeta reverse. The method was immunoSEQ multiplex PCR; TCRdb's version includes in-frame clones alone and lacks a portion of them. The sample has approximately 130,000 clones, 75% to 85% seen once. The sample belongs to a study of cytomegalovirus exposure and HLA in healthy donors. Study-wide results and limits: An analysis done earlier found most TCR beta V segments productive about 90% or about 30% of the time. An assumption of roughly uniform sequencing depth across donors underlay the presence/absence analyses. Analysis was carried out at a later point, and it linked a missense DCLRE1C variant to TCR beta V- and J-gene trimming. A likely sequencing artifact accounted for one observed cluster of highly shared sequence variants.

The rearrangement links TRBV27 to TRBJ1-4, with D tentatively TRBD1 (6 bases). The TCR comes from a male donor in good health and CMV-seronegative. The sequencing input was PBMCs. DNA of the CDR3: TGTGCCAGCAGTTTAAGACAGGCAACCTTTAATGAAAAACTGTTTTTT. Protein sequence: CASSLRQATFNEKLFF.